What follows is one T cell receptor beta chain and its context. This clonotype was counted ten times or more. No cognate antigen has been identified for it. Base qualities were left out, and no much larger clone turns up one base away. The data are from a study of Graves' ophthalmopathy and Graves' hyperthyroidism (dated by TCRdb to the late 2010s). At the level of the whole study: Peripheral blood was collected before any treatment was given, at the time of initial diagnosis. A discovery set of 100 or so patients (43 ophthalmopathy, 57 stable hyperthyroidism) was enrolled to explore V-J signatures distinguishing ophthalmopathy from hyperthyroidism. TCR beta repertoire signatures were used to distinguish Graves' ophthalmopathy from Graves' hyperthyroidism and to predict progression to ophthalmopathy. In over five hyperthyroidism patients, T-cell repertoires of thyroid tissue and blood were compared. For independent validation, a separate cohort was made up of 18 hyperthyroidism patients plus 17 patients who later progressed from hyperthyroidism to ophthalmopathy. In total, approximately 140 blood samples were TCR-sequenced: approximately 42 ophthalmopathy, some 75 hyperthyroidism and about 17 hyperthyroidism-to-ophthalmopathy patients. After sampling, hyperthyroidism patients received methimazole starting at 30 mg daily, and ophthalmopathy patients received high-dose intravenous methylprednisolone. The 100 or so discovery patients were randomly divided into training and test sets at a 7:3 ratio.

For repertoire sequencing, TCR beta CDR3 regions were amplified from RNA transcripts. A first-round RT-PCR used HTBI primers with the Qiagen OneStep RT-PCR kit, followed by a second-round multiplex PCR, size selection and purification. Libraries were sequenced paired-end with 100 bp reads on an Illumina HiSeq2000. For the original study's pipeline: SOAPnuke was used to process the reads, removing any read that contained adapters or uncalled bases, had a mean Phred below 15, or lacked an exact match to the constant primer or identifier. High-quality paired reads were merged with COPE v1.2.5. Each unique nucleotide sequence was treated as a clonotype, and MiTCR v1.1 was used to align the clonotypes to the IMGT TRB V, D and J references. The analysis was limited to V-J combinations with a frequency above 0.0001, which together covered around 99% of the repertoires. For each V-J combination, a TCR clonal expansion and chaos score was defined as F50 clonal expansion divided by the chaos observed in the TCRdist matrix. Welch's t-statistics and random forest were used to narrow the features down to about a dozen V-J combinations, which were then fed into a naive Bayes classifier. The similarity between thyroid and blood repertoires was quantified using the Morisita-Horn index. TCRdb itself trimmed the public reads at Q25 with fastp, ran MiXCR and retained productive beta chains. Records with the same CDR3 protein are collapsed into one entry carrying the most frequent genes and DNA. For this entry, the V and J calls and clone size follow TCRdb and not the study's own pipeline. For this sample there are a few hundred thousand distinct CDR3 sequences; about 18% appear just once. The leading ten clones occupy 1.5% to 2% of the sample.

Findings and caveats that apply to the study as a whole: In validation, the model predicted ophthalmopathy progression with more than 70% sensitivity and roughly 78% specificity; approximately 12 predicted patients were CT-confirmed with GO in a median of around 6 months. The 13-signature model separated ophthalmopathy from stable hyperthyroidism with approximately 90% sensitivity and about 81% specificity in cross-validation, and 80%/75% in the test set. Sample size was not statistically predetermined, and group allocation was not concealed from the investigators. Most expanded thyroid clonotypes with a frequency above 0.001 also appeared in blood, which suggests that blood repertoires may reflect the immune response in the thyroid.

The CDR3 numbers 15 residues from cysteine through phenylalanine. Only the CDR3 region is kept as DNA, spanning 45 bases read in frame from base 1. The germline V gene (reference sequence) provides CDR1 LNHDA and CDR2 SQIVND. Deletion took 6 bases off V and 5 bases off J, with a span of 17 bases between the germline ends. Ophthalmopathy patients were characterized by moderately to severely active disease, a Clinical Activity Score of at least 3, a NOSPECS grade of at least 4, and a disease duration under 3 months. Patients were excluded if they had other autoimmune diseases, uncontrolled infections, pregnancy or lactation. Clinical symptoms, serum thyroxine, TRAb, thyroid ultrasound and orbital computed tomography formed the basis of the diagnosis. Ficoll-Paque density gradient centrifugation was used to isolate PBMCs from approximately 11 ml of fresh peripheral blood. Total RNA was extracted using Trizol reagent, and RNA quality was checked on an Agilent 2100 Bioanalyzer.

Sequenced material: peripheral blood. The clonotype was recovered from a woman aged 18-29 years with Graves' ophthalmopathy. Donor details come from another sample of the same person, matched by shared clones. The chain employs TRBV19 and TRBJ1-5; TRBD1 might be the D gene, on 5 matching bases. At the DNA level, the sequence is TGTGCCAGTAGCCGGACGGGACTAAGTCATCAGCCCCAGCATTTT. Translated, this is CASSRTGLSHQPQHF. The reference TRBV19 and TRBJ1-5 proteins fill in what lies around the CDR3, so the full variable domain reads DGGITQSPKYLFRKEGQNVTLSCEQNLNHDAMYWYRQDPGQGLRLIYYSQIVNDFQKGDIAEGYSVSREKKESFPLTVTSAQKNPTAFYLCASSRTGLSHQPQHFGDGTRLSIL.